This T cell receptor (beta chain) was recorded in a study of blood T cell repertoires in COVID-19. Study-wide background: The study drew acute and convalescent COVID-19 samples from the United States, Italy and Spain. Nucleic acid was either cDNA or gDNA, and it came from T cells, B-cell-depleted T cells, or PBMCs.

The authors' processing: From reference gene primer amplification, estimates of nucleated cell counts were derived. Only in-frame clones appear in the TCRdb table, and some are missing; sequencing was by immunoSEQ multiplex PCR. Clonal size and the V and J genes are those of that table, whereas D and trimming came from the DNA. The sample holds 95,000 to 150,000 clones, around 89% seen once. This clone was recorded a few times. The source is a man in his sixties or seventies with active or convalescent COVID-19. Sample: peripheral blood.

CDR3 protein: CASTYRTSGSGELFF. CDR3 DNA: TGCGCCAGCACCTATCGGACTAGCGGTTCCGGGGAGCTGTTTTTT. The chain combines TRBV5-1 with TRBJ2-2; TRBD2 agrees at 10 bases. Trimming took 6 bases from V and 6 from J; bases not matched to a gene: 8. The CDR3 spans 15 residues. Germline CDR1 reads SGHRS; CDR2 reads YFSETQ.